This passage covers 8 T cell receptor beta chains from one sample sequenced in a study of patients and donors after allogeneic stem cell transplantation (dated by TCRdb to about 2020). Libraries were made using RT-PCR. Sequencing took place on a NextSeq 550. In TCRdb, the public reads were trimmed at Q25 with fastp and aligned with MiXCR, with productive beta chains retained. A single entry per CDR3 protein holds the most common genes and DNA from its merged rows. The sample includes fewer than 250,000 distinct CDR3 sequences, with roughly an eighth observed a single time. The ten top clones hold about 9.9% of the sample. Material: blood, either unsorted or a sorted T cell fraction (not recorded which). The source is a human donor who was either an allogeneic HSCT recipient or a stem cell or donor lymphocyte infusion donor (not recorded which). It is not recorded whose cells these are; they may come from a transplant donor.

This clonotype appeared a few times. The CDR3 protein is CATASRNTGELFF. In DNA, the CDR3 is TGTGCCACCGCCAGTAGAAACACCGGGGAGCTGTTTTTT. The gene calls are TRBV30 and TRBJ2-2; no firm D call. Germline CDR1 and CDR2: GTSNPN and SVGIG (reference sequence). The CDR3 consists of 13 residues. V was pared by 8 bases and J by 2 bases, with 12 bases between.

This clonotype was counted a few times. V and J are TRBV6-2 or TRBV6-3 and TRBJ2-3, with 9 positions matching TRBD2. Germline assignment: CDR1 MNHEY and CDR2 SVGEGT. V trimming: 6 bases; J trimming: 1 base; junction bases outside the gene matches: 5. The CDR3 sequence is 15 residues long. The CDR3 nucleotides read TGTGCCAGCAGATCTCCTAGCGGGGGCACAGATACGCAGTATTTT. It codes for CASRSPSGGTDTQYF.

This clonotype showed up many times. This chain connects TRBV12-3 or TRBV12-4 to TRBJ2-2; D remains unclear. V lost 5 bases and J lost 5, with 9 bases in between. The CDR3 has 13 amino acids. The CDR3 nucleotides read TGTGCCAGCAGTCGCTCCCGTACCGGGGAGCTGTTTTTT. As protein: CASSRSRTGELFF.

This clonotype was counted at least ten times. This chain connects TRBV6-5 to TRBJ2-7; 11 bases agree with TRBD1. Trimming removed 0 bases from V and 5 bases from J; junction bases left unmatched: 6. Germline CDR1 MNHEY, CDR2 SVGAGI. The CDR3 is made up of 16 amino acids. CDR3 coding DNA: TGTGCCAGCAGTTACTCTCCGGGACAGGGGGTCCACGAGCAGTACTTC. This codes for CASSYSPGQGVHEQYF.

In its sample, this clonotype was seen many times. The chain couples TRBV18 to TRBJ1-1, with unresolved D. CDR1 and CDR2 (germline): KGHSH, LQKENI. The CDR3 is 14 residues long. V lost 3 bases and J lost 1, with 9 bases in between. The CDR3, as DNA: TGTGCCAGCTCACCTACGTCAGGGAACACTGAAGCTTTCTTT. Translated: CASSPTSGNTEAFF.

This clonotype was seen more than once but under ten times. CDR3 in amino acids: CASSARQGADYEQYF. The DNA of the CDR3 is TGTGCCAGCAGCGCCCGACAGGGGGCCGACTACGAGCAGTACTTC. The gene calls are TRBV11-3 and TRBJ2-7, with TRBD1 identical over 10 bases. V gave up 5 bases and J gave up 3 bases; unmatched junction bases: 7. The CDR3 spans 15 residues. Germline CDR1 SGHNT, CDR2 YENEEA.

This clonotype was seen a single time. A read error may explain this, as a much larger clone is one base away. The chain uses TRBV7-9 and TRBJ2-7; 9 bases are a match to TRBD2. CDR1 is SEHNR and CDR2 is FQNEAQ in the germline V gene (reference sequence). The CDR3 runs 15 residues. The CDR3 reads CASSSLAGYSYELYF. DNA of the CDR3: TGTGCCAGCAGCTCGCTAGCGGGGTACTCCTACGAGCTGTACTTC. Complete variable domain (other parts from reference TRBV7-9 and TRBJ2-7): DTGVSQNPRHKITKRGQNVTFRCDPISEHNRLYWYRQTLGQGPEFLTYFQNEAQLEKSRLLSDRFSAERPKGSFSTLEIQRTEQGDSAMYLCASSSLAGYSYELYFGPGTRLTVT.

This clonotype was detected only a few times. The chain is built from TRBV4-1 and TRBJ1-1; D gene unclear. The CDR3 contains 14 residues. V shed 5 bases and J shed 3 bases, with 13 bases lying between them. CDR1 and CDR2 from the germline V gene are MGHRA and YSYEKL. Here the CDR3 reads CASSYNRRDTEAFF. The DNA for the CDR3 is TGCGCCAGCAGCTATAACAGACGGGACACTGAAGCTTTCTTT.